This entry is about one TCR beta chain. TCRdb's table, derived via immunoSEQ multiplex PCR, lists solely in-frame clones and lacks some. This sample yields roughly 30,000 clones, of which roughly 77% are seen a single time; roughly 2% belongs to the top ten. Trimming took 0 bases from V and 0 from J, leaving 15 bases between them. The germline gives CDR1 MNHEY, CDR2 SMNVEV (reference sequence). The CDR3 contains 18 residues. This sample is drawn from a study of STAT5B mutations in CD4+ large granular lymphocyte leukemia. The source of this sequence is a human donor in good health. This chain joins TRBV27 and TRBJ1-5; D gene ambiguous. What was sequenced was CD4+ T cells from blood buffy coats. The CDR3 reads CASSLSIQPSYSNQPQHF. The CDR3 DNA follows: TGTGCCAGCAGTTTATCCATTCAGCCATCTTATAGCAATCAGCCCCAGCATTTT.